A selection of T cell receptor beta chains follows, all from one sample in a study of CD8+CD57+ T cells in acquired aplastic anemia. One entry per CDR3 protein, called by TCRdb with MiXCR from the reads. The sample yields under 200,000 distinct CDR3 sequences, 48% seen once. Sequenced sample: sorted CD4+, CD8+, or CD8+CD57+ T cells (not recorded which) from PBMCs. The receptors here all came from a human donor with aplastic anemia. Each CDR3 is given with its conserved first and last residue. A D gene is named only where the DNA matches it firmly. The size entry is marked missing in some rows and otherwise reads once, few, many or a size class.

D: NA; size: many; V: TRBV6-1; J: TRBJ2-1; CDR3: CASIVGATHFNEQFF; DNA: TGTGCCAGCATCGTAGGAGCGACCCACTTCAATGAGCAGTTCTTC
D: NA; size: many; V: TRBV20-1; J: TRBJ1-1; CDR3: CSAREGGAGATEAFF; DNA: TGCAGTGCTAGAGAGGGGGGGGCAGGGGCCACTGAAGCTTTCTTT
D: TRBD1; size: many; V: TRBV7-2; J: TRBJ2-1; CDR3: CASSLSQGAGGNEQFF; DNA: TGTGCCAGCAGCTTATCTCAGGGGGCGGGCGGGAATGAGCAGTTCTTC
D: NA; size: NA; V: TRBV6-4; J: TRBJ1-2; CDR3: CASSEDGNYGYTF; DNA: TGTGCCAGCAGTGAGGACGGTAACTATGGCTACACCTTC
D: NA; size: few; V: TRBV15; J: TRBJ2-7; CDR3: CATSRDRGRYEQYF; DNA: TGTGCCACCAGCAGAGATAGGGGCCGATACGAGCAGTACTTC
D: NA; size: NA; V: TRBV4-3; J: TRBJ1-1; CDR3: CASSQDGLNTEAFF; DNA: TGCGCCAGCAGCCAAGACGGCCTGAACACTGAAGCTTTCTTT
D: NA; size: NA; V: TRBV15; J: TRBJ2-5; CDR3: CATSRDWGRGQETQYF; DNA: TGTGCCACCAGCAGAGATTGGGGGCGGGGCCAAGAGACCCAGTACTTC
D: NA; size: NA; V: TRBV6-4; J: TRBJ2-3; CDR3: CASSDGGRGNTQYF; DNA: TGTGCCAGCAGTGACGGGGGCCGGGGGAATACGCAGTATTTT
D: NA; size: NA; V: TRBV18; J: TRBJ1-3; CDR3: CASSPPGQGNGNTIYF; DNA: TGTGCCAGCTCACCACCGGGTCAGGGGAATGGAAACACCATATATTTT
D: NA; size: NA; V: TRBV5-4; J: TRBJ2-7; CDR3: CASSNDWRQAVQYF; DNA: TGTGCCAGCAGCAACGACTGGCGTCAGGCCGTGCAGTACTTC
D: NA; size: many; V: TRBV7-6; J: TRBJ1-2; CDR3: CASSSYGHGYTF; DNA: TGTGCCAGCAGCTCATATGGGCATGGCTACACCTTC
D: TRBD1; size: NA; V: TRBV2; J: TRBJ2-7; CDR3: CARAHTTGTYEQYF; DNA: TGTGCCAGAGCACACACGACAGGGACCTACGAGCAGTACTTC
D: NA; size: NA; V: TRBV29-1; J: TRBJ2-6; CDR3: CSAAGWSLSGANVLTF; DNA: TGCAGCGCCGCAGGGTGGTCCCTCTCTGGGGCCAACGTCCTGACTTTC
D: NA; size: many; V: TRBV2; J: TRBJ2-7; CDR3: CATLRGPDEQYF; DNA: TGTGCCACCCTTCGGGGCCCGGACGAGCAGTACTTC
D: NA; size: medium-sized; V: TRBV10-3; J: TRBJ2-1; CDR3: CAIGGGGNEQFF; DNA: TGTGCCATCGGTGGAGGGGGCAATGAGCAGTTCTTC
D: TRBD1; size: NA; V: TRBV12-3/TRBV12-4; J: TRBJ2-7; CDR3: CASSDGTGGGEQYF; DNA: TGTGCCAGCAGTGACGGGACAGGGGGCGGAGAGCAGTACTTC
D: NA; size: few; V: TRBV24-1; J: TRBJ2-5; CDR3: CAPPEETQYF; DNA: TGTGCCCCCCCGGAAGAGACCCAGTACTTC
D: NA; size: few; V: TRBV19; J: TRBJ1-5; CDR3: CASSIDRVNQPQHF; DNA: TGTGCCAGTAGTATAGACAGGGTGAATCAGCCCCAGCATTTT
D: TRBD1; size: NA; V: TRBV20-1; J: TRBJ2-7; CDR3: CSASGQSYSYEQYF; DNA: TGCAGTGCGTCGGGACAGTCCTATTCCTACGAGCAGTACTTC
D: TRBD1; size: few; V: TRBV19; J: TRBJ2-1; CDR3: CASSGTGGDEQFF; DNA: TGTGCCAGTAGTGGTACAGGGGGCGATGAGCAGTTCTTC
D: TRBD2; size: many; V: TRBV13; J: TRBJ2-3; CDR3: CASSPRFSGGLGSTDTQYF; DNA: TGTGCCAGCAGCCCCAGGTTCAGCGGGGGGCTCGGGTCCACAGATACGCAGTATTTT
D: NA; size: many; V: TRBV20-1; J: TRBJ2-5; CDR3: CSARDQGYQETQYF; DNA: TGCAGTGCTAGAGATCAAGGATACCAAGAGACCCAGTACTTC
D: NA; size: NA; V: TRBV18; J: TRBJ1-4; CDR3: CASSTQGRGEKLFF; DNA: TGTGCCAGCTCAACCCAGGGGAGGGGTGAAAAACTGTTTTTT
D: TRBD1; size: many; V: TRBV11-3; J: TRBJ2-3; CDR3: CASSPGGLAGTQYF; DNA: TGTGCCAGCAGCCCAGGGGGTCTGGCGGGTACGCAGTATTTT
D: NA; size: many; V: TRBV7-2; J: TRBJ2-3; CDR3: CASSLQSGSTDTQYF; DNA: TGTGCCAGCAGCTTACAAAGCGGGAGCACAGATACGCAGTATTTT
D: NA; size: NA; V: TRBV19; J: TRBJ1-5; CDR3: CASSMVDSNQPQHF; DNA: TGTGCCAGTAGTATGGTGGATAGCAATCAGCCCCAGCATTTT
D: NA; size: NA; V: TRBV20-1; J: TRBJ2-5; CDR3: CSAGDPTEYQETQYF; DNA: TGCAGTGCAGGGGATCCGACTGAGTACCAAGAGACCCAGTACTTC
D: TRBD1; size: many; V: TRBV7-2; J: TRBJ2-7; CDR3: CASSPRQGSRYEQYF; DNA: TGTGCCAGCAGCCCACGACAGGGGTCTCGCTACGAGCAGTACTTC
D: TRBD2; size: few; V: TRBV7-2; J: TRBJ2-4; CDR3: CASSLGLAGGNIQYF; DNA: TGTGCCAGCAGCCTTGGGCTAGCGGGGGGAAACATTCAGTACTTC
D: TRBD2; size: many; V: TRBV7-9; J: TRBJ2-3; CDR3: CASSWGHQRGSTDTQYF; DNA: TGTGCCAGCAGCTGGGGCCACCAGCGGGGCAGCACAGATACGCAGTATTTT
D: NA; size: NA; V: TRBV7-8; J: TRBJ1-5; CDR3: CASSLSSAGANQPQHF; DNA: TGTGCCAGCAGCTTATCCTCGGCAGGGGCAAATCAGCCCCAGCATTTT
D: NA; size: few; V: TRBV29-1; J: TRBJ2-7; CDR3: CSVGQTYEQYF; DNA: TGCAGCGTTGGACAGACCTACGAGCAGTACTTC
D: NA; size: many; V: TRBV7-8; J: TRBJ2-1; CDR3: CASSLGAGSSYNEQFF; DNA: TGTGCCAGCAGCTTAGGGGCTGGTTCCTCCTACAATGAGCAGTTCTTC
D: TRBD2; size: NA; V: TRBV24-1; J: TRBJ2-7; CDR3: CATSEGLAGESSYEQYF; DNA: TGTGCCACCAGTGAGGGACTAGCGGGTGAGAGCTCCTACGAGCAGTACTTC
D: NA; size: few; V: TRBV15; J: TRBJ2-7; CDR3: CATSRDQGYEQYF; DNA: TGTGCCACCAGCAGAGATCAGGGCTACGAGCAGTACTTC
D: TRBD2; size: many; V: TRBV20-1; J: TRBJ2-5; CDR3: CSAPGTSLETQYF; DNA: TGCAGTGCTCCCGGGACTAGCTTAGAGACCCAGTACTTC
D: NA; size: many; V: TRBV5-4; J: TRBJ1-6; CDR3: CASSGGFQNSPLHF; DNA: TGTGCCAGCAGCGGAGGCTTCCAAAATTCACCCCTCCACTTT
D: NA; size: many; V: TRBV7-2; J: TRBJ2-7; CDR3: CASSFGHPVGEQYF; DNA: TGTGCCAGCAGCTTTGGACACCCCGTGGGGGAGCAGTACTTC
D: NA; size: NA; V: TRBV24-1; J: TRBJ2-5; CDR3: CATSDPSSHETQYF; DNA: TGTGCCACCAGTGACCCAAGTTCTCATGAGACCCAGTACTTC
D: NA; size: many; V: TRBV24-1; J: TRBJ2-2; CDR3: CATSDFLGENTGELFF; DNA: TGTGCCACCAGTGATTTCCTTGGGGAGAACACCGGGGAGCTGTTTTTT
D: TRBD1; size: NA; V: TRBV5-1; J: TRBJ2-7; CDR3: CVSSPLTGAYEQYF; DNA: TGCGTCAGCAGCCCGTTGACAGGGGCCTACGAGCAGTACTTC
D: TRBD1; size: many; V: TRBV5-1; J: TRBJ1-1; CDR3: CASSQGGPSEAFF; DNA: TGCGCCAGCAGTCAGGGGGGGCCGTCCGAAGCTTTCTTT
D: TRBD2; size: NA; V: TRBV25-1; J: TRBJ2-2; CDR3: CASSARLAGVNTGELFF; DNA: TGTGCCAGCAGTGCCAGACTAGCGGGTGTGAACACCGGGGAGCTGTTTTTT
D: NA; size: once; V: TRBV29-1; J: TRBJ2-1; CDR3: CSVFARSAYNEQSF; DNA: TGCAGCGTGTTTGCGCGGTCAGCCTACAATGAGCAGTCCTTC
D: NA; size: few; V: TRBV10-2; J: TRBJ1-2; CDR3: CASSDQETNYGYTF; DNA: TGCGCCAGCAGTGACCAGGAGACTAACTATGGCTACACCTTC
D: NA; size: NA; V: TRBV18; J: TRBJ2-5; CDR3: CASSPQNLETQYF; DNA: TGTGCCAGCTCACCGCAAAATTTAGAGACCCAGTACTTC
D: TRBD2; size: many; V: TRBV4-3; J: TRBJ2-1; CDR3: CASSQDLGEGWQFF; DNA: TGCGCCAGCAGCCAAGATCTTGGGGAGGGTTGGCAGTTTTTC
D: NA; size: NA; V: TRBV29-1; J: TRBJ1-2; CDR3: CSATGGGEGYTF; DNA: TGCAGCGCAACGGGGGGAGGGGAAGGCTACACCTTC
D: NA; size: few; V: TRBV6-1; J: TRBJ1-1; CDR3: CASSTPYGEDTEAFF; DNA: TGTGCCAGCAGTACCCCTTATGGGGAGGACACTGAAGCTTTCTTT
D: NA; size: few; V: TRBV30; J: TRBJ1-2; CDR3: CAWSVGDSAYGYTF; DNA: TGTGCCTGGAGTGTAGGGGACTCCGCCTATGGCTACACCTTC
D: NA; size: many; V: TRBV6-1; J: TRBJ1-1; CDR3: CASSAQGENTEAFF; DNA: TGTGCCAGCAGCGCACAGGGAGAAAACACTGAAGCTTTCTTT
D: TRBD1; size: many; V: TRBV12-3/TRBV12-4; J: TRBJ1-2; CDR3: CASSNDRGYGYTF; DNA: TGTGCCAGCAGTAACGACAGGGGCTATGGCTACACCTTC
D: TRBD1; size: NA; V: TRBV6-5; J: TRBJ2-7; CDR3: CASSYGTDYEQYF; DNA: TGTGCCAGCAGTTACGGGACAGACTACGAGCAGTACTTC
D: NA; size: few; V: TRBV5-5; J: TRBJ1-4; CDR3: CASSLARQSTNEKLFF; DNA: TGTGCCAGCAGCTTGGCCAGACAGTCAACTAATGAAAAACTGTTTTTT
D: NA; size: once; V: TRBV20-1; J: TRBJ1-1; CDR3: CSARGWSGDVGKVNTEAFF; DNA: TGCAGTGCTAGAGGTTGGTCAGGGGATGTGGGTAAAGTGAACACTGAAGCTTTCTTT
D: NA; size: NA; V: TRBV3-2; J: TRBJ1-1; CDR3: CASSSAAGTEAFF; DNA: TGTGCCAGCTCCTCGGCAGCGGGCACTGAAGCTTTCTTT
D: NA; size: few; V: TRBV3-1; J: TRBJ2-7; CDR3: CASSPLTARGSYEQYF; DNA: TGTGCCAGCAGCCCCCTGACTGCTCGGGGGAGCTACGAGCAGTACTTC
D: NA; size: NA; V: TRBV30; J: TRBJ2-2; CDR3: CASKGVGAGELFF; DNA: TGTGCCTCCAAGGGGGTGGGTGCCGGGGAGCTGTTTTTT
D: NA; size: NA; V: TRBV25-1; J: TRBJ2-7; CDR3: CASSAPRASHTGYEQYF; DNA: TGTGCCAGCAGTGCCCCTAGGGCTAGCCACACCGGGTACGAGCAGTACTTC